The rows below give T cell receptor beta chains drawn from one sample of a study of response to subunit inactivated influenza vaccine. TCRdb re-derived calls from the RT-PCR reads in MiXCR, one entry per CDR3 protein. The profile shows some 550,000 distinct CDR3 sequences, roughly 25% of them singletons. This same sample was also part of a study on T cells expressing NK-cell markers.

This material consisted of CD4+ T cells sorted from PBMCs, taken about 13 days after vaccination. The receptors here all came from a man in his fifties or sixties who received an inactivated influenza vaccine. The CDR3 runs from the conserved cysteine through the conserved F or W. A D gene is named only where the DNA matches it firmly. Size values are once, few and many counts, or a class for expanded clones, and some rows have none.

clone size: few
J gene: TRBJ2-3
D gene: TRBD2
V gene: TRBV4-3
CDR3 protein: CASSHELAGTDTQYF
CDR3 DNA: TGCGCCAGCAGCCATGAACTAGCGGGGACAGATACGCAGTATTTT

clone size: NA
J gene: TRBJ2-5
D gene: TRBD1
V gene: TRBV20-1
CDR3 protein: CSAEDRNKETQYF
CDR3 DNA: TGCAGTGCTGAGGACAGGAACAAAGAGACCCAGTACTTC

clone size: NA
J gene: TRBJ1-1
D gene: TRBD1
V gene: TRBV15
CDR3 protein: CATSRTGRAEAFF
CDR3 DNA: TGTGCCACCAGCAGGACAGGGAGGGCTGAAGCTTTCTTT

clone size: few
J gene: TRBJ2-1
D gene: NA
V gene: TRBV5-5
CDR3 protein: CASSPAENYNEQFF
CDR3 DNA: TGTGCCAGCAGCCCAGCGGAAAACTACAATGAGCAGTTCTTC

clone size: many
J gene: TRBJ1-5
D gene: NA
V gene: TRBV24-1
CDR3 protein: CATGRKPQHF
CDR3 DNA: TGTGCCACCGGAAGAAAGCCCCAGCATTTT

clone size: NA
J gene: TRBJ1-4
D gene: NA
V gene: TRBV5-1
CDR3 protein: CASSLTVAAGEKLFF
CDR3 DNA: TGCGCCAGCAGCCTCACAGTTGCGGCGGGAGAAAAACTGTTTTTT

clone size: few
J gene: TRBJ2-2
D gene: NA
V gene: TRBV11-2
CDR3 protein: CASSSTYTGELFF
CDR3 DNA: TGTGCCAGCAGCTCCACGTACACCGGGGAGCTGTTTTTT

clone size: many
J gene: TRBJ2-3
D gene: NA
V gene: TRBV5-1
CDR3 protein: CASSLNQRAYNTDTQYF
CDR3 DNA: TGCGCCAGCAGCTTGAACCAGCGGGCCTATAACACAGATACGCAGTATTTT

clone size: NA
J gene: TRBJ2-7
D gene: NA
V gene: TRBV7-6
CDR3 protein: CASSLSTGALYEQYF
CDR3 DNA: TGTGCCAGCAGCTTATCAACGGGGGCCCTTTACGAGCAGTACTTC

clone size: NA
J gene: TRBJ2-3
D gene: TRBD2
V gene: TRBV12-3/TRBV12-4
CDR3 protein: CASSLAGFSTDTQYF
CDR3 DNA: TGTGCCAGCAGTCTAGCGGGTTTCTCCACAGATACGCAGTATTTT

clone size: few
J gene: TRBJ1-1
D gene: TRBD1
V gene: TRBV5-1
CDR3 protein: CASSLVGTGAEAFF
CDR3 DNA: TGCGCCAGCAGCTTGGTAGGGACAGGGGCTGAAGCTTTCTTT

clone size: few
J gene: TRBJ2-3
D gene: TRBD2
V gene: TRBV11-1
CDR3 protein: CASSPPPRLAGGVRGTDTQYF
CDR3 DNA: TGTGCCAGCAGCCCCCCCCCGCGACTAGCGGGGGGAGTCAGGGGTACAGATACGCAGTATTTT

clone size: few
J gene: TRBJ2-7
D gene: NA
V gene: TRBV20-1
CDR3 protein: CSARDALGGYEQYF
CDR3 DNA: TGCAGTGCTAGAGATGCACTCGGCGGCTACGAGCAGTACTTC

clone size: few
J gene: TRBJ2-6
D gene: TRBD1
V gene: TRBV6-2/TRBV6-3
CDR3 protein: CAVPNDRGITGANVLTF
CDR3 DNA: TGTGCCGTACCGAACGACAGGGGGATCACTGGGGCCAACGTCCTGACTTTC

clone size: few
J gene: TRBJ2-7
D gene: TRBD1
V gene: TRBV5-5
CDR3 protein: CASSSAGTGRYEQYF
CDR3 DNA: TGTGCCAGCAGCTCGGCGGGGACAGGGAGATACGAGCAGTACTTC

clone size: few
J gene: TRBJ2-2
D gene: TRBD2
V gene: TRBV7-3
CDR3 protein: CASSLETSVRELFF
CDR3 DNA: TGTGCCAGCAGCTTGGAGACTAGCGTCCGGGAGCTGTTTTTT

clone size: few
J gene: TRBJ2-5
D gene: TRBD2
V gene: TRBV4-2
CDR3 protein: CASSQALAGGASTETQYF
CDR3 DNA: TGTGCCAGCAGCCAAGCACTAGCGGGAGGCGCAAGCACGGAGACCCAGTACTTC

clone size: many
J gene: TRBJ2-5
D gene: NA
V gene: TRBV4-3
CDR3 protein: CASSQAGSWETQYF
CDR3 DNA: TGCGCCAGCAGCCAAGCCGGGAGTTGGGAGACCCAGTACTTC

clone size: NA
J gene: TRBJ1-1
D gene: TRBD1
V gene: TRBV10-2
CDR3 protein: CASSDHRGRSAFF
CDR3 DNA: TGCGCCAGCAGTGACCACAGGGGGAGGTCAGCTTTCTTT

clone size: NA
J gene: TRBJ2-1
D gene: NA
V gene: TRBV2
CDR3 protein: CASRSKAGSYNEQFF
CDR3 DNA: TGTGCCAGCAGATCCAAGGCCGGCTCCTACAATGAGCAGTTCTTC

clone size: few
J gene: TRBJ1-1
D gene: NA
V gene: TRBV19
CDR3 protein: CASSKNRNTEAFF
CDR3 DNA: TGTGCCAGTAGTAAAAACAGGAACACTGAAGCTTTCTTT

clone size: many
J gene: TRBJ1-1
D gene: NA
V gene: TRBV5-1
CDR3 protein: CASSLGGGSTEAFF
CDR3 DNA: TGCGCCAGCAGCCTGGGAGGGGGATCCACTGAAGCTTTCTTT

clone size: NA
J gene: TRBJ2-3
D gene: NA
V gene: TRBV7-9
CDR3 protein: CASSLGTTLADTQYF
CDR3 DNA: TGTGCCAGCAGCTTAGGGACTACGCTCGCAGATACGCAGTATTTT

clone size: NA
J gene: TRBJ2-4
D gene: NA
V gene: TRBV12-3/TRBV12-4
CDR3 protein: CASTPLGGDIQYF
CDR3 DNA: TGTGCCAGCACCCCGTTAGGAGGGGACATTCAGTACTTC

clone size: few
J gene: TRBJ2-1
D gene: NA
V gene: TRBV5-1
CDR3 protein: CASSSGLARGYNEQFF
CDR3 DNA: TGCGCCAGCAGCTCGGGGTTGGCTAGAGGCTACAATGAGCAGTTCTTC

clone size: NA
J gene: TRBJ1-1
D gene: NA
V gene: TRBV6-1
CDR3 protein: CASSETLGRGVTEAFF
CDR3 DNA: TGTGCCAGCAGTGAAACCCTCGGGAGGGGAGTTACTGAAGCTTTCTTT

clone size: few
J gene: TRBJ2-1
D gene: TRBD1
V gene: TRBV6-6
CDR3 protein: CASSTGGNEQFF
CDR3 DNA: TGTGCCAGCAGTACAGGGGGAAATGAGCAGTTCTTC

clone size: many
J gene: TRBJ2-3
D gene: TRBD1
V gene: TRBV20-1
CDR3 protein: CSAKRTGVAGYTQYF
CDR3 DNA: TGCAGTGCCAAACGGACAGGGGTAGCCGGTTATACGCAGTATTTT

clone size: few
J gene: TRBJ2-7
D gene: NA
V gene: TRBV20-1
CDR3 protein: CSARTPKLSYEQYF
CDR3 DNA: TGCAGTGCTAGAACGCCAAAGCTATCCTACGAGCAGTACTTC

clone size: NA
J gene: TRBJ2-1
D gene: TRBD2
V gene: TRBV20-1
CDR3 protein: CSAMLAGVNEQFF
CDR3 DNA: TGCAGCGCTATGCTAGCGGGAGTCAATGAGCAGTTCTTC

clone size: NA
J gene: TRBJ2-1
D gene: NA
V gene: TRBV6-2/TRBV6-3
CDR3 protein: CASSPDYLLSNEQFF
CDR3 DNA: TGTGCCAGCAGTCCCGACTACCTACTAAGCAATGAGCAGTTCTTC

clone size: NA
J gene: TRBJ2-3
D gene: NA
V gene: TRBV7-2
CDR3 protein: CASSLGGAGKDTQYF
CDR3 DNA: TGTGCCAGCAGCTTAGGAGGGGCGGGAAAAGATACGCAGTATTTT

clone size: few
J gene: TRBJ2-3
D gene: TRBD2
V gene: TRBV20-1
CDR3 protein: CSAGSTSGGSTDTQYF
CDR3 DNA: TGCAGTGCCGGATCCACTAGCGGGGGTAGCACAGATACGCAGTATTTT

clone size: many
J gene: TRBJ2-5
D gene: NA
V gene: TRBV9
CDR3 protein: CASSVDPRGETQYF
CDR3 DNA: TGTGCCAGCAGCGTAGACCCAAGGGGGGAGACCCAGTACTTC

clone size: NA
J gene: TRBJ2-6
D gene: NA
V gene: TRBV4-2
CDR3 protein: CASSPGSKGFFSLSPSGANVLTF
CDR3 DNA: TGTGCCAGCAGCCCCGGTAGTAAGGGCTTTTTTAGTCTATCACCCTCTGGGGCCAACGTCCTGACTTTC

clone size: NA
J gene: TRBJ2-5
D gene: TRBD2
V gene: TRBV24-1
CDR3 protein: CATSDFLAGGQETQYF
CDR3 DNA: TGTGCCACCAGTGATTTTCTAGCGGGGGGCCAAGAGACCCAGTACTTC

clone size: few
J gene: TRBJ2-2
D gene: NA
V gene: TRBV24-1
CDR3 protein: CATDDPTTGELFF
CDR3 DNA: TGTGCCACCGATGACCCAACGACCGGGGAGCTGTTTTTT

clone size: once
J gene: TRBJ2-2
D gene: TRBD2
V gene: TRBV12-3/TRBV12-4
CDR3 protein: CASRPGLAGGSGGELFF
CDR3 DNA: TGTGCCAGCAGACCGGGACTAGCGGGAGGTTCGGGCGGGGAGCTGTTTTTT

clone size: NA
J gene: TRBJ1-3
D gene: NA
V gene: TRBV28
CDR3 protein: CASNSGGEGGNTIYF
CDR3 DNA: TGTGCCAGCAATAGCGGGGGCGAGGGTGGAAACACCATATATTTT

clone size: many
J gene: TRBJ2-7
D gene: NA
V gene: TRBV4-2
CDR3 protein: CASSQGYSDTYEQYF
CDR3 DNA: TGTGCCAGCAGCCAAGGATATAGTGATACCTACGAGCAGTACTTC

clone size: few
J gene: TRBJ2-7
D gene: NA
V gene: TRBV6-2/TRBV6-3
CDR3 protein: CASSYSWDNSYEQYF
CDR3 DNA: TGTGCCAGCAGTTATAGCTGGGACAACTCCTACGAGCAGTACTTC